The 30 T cell receptor beta chains below were found in one sample sequenced in a study of T cells in tumors after PD-1 blockade. Sequenced by immunoSEQ multiplex PCR; TCRdb stores in-frame clones only, minus some. The sample holds roughly 15,000 clones, over 75% seen once. The sequenced sample was PBMCs, obtained after anti-PD-1 treatment. The receptors shown here come from a human donor with basal cell carcinoma.

The V call is TRBV5-1, the J call TRBJ2-7; D remains unclear. The CDR3 is 11 amino acids. V lost 0 bases to trimming and J lost 5 bases, with 3 bases between them. Per germline, CDR1 SGHRS and CDR2 YFSETQ. CDR3 sequence reads: CASSLEDEQYF. CDR3 nucleotides: TGCGCCAGCAGCTTGGAGGACGAGCAGTACTTC. Together with reference TRBV5-1 and TRBJ2-7, the CDR3 gives the full variable domain: KAGVTQTPRYLIKTRGQQVTLSCSPISGHRSVSWYQQTPGQGLQFLFEYFSETQRNKGNFPGRFSGRQFSNSRSEMNVSTLELGDSALYLCASSLEDEQYFGPGTRLTVT.

This chain uses TRBV2 with TRBJ2-3; weak D call: TRBD2 (5 bases). Germline loops: CDR1 SNHLY, CDR2 FYNNEI. V was cut by 2 bases and J by 0 bases, with 15 bases left in between. The CDR3 has 17 residues. The CDR3 DNA follows: TGTGCCAGCAGTGAAAGAGGCGGGTACTCTAGCACAGATACGCAGTATTTT. It translates to CASSERGGYSSTDTQYF.

The J gene is TRBJ2-3, the V gene TRBV29-1; 7 nucleotides match TRBD2. J lost 4 bases, V lost 5 bases, and 12 bases had no gene match. In germline, CDR1 is SQVTM, CDR2 ANQGSEA. This CDR3 comprises 15 residues. The CDR3 sequence is CSVIRIAGIADTQYF. CDR3 nucleotide sequence: TGCAGCGTTATTAGGATAGCGGGTATCGCAGATACGCAGTATTTT.

The table lists this clone with a few counts. J is TRBJ2-1 and V is TRBV2; 8 bases are a match to TRBD2. This CDR3 region has 19 residues. J lost 0 bases, V lost 11 bases, and 21 bases had no gene match. CDR1 is SNHLY, CDR2 FYNNEI, per germline. CDR3 residues: CAPCYGGAGVGSSYNEQFF. In nucleotides, the CDR3 is TGTGCCCCCTGTTACGGGGGGGCGGGGGTGGGGAGCTCCTACAATGAGCAGTTCTTC.

CDR3 DNA: TGTGCCAGCAGCCCGAATTGGGGGGGGACCGACGTTGAAGCCCTCCACTTT. Its translation is CASSPNWGGTDVEALHF. The chain couples TRBV3-1 (or the pseudogene TRBV3-2) to TRBJ1-6; possible D gene TRBD1, 5 bases. Trimming left V 4 bases short and J 14 bases short, with 27 bases between. This CDR3 spans 17 amino acids. Germline values: CDR1 LGHDT, CDR2 YNNKEL (reference sequence).

The chain recombines TRBV5-6 with TRBJ2-1; D is uncertain. Germline values: CDR1 SGHDT, CDR2 YYEEEE. The CDR3 extends over 15 amino acids. The V end lost 0 bases, the J end lost 3 bases, and 10 bases lay between the germline ends. The CDR3 sequence: CASSLAVSRYNEQFF. Written as DNA, the CDR3 is TGTGCCAGCAGCTTGGCCGTCAGTCGCTACAATGAGCAGTTCTTC.

The chain carries TRBV6-5 and TRBJ2-7; TRBD1 matches at 10 bases. The junction had 6 bases not matched to a gene; V was cut back by 0 bases and J by 7 bases. The CDR3 runs 15 residues. CDR1 and CDR2 (germline): MNHEY, SVGAGI. The CDR3, as DNA: TGTGCCAGCAGTTACTCGCCGGACAGGGGGGGTGAGCAGTACTTC. Translating it yields CASSYSPDRGGEQYF.

V and J are TRBV20-1 and TRBJ1-2; possibly TRBD1 for D (5 bases). Germline values: CDR1 DFQATT, CDR2 SNEGSKA (reference sequence). This CDR3 comprises 14 residues. Trimming took off 3 bases at V and 4 bases at J, with 15 bases between the two ends. In nucleotides, the CDR3 is TGCAGTGCTAGTCGTGGGGGGGGTTCCTATGGCTACACCTTC. Its translation is CSASRGGGSYGYTF.

This chain links TRBV7-2 with TRBJ2-7, with D perhaps TRBD1 (5 bases). Trimming took off 6 bases at V and 0 bases at J, with 15 bases between the two ends. The CDR3 runs to 15 residues. The germline V gene has CDR1 SGHTA and CDR2 FQGNSA. CDR3: CASRLTAQPSYEQYF. CDR3 in DNA: TGTGCCAGCAGATTGACAGCACAACCCTCCTACGAGCAGTACTTC.

The rearrangement links TRBV24-1 to TRBJ2-3; D gene unclear. The CDR3 consists of 17 residues. V dropped 5 bases and J dropped 0 bases, with 17 bases sitting between them. The germline V gene has CDR1 KGHDR and CDR2 SFDVKD. CDR3 in DNA: TGTGCCACCAGTGTTCGCCACCGGTTAAATAGCACAGATACGCAGTATTTT. It codes for CATSVRHRLNSTDTQYF.

The chain couples TRBV2 to TRBJ1-3, with D uncertain. The V gene lost 5 bases and the J gene lost 0 bases, with 23 bases spanning the gap. Germline CDR1 SNHLY, CDR2 FYNNEI. The CDR3 consists of 19 residues. CDR3 DNA sequence: TGTGCCAGCAGTATCTCCGTACGGGCCCAGACCATCTCTGGAAACACCATATATTTT. It is translated as CASSISVRAQTISGNTIYF.

The chain employs TRBV5-4 and TRBJ1-1; no clear D. V lost 0 bases and J lost 5, with 11 bases in between. The CDR3 contains 14 residues. From germline, CDR1 is SGHNT and CDR2 YYREEE (reference sequence). The CDR3 bases are TGTGCCAGCAGCTTGGATGGTGGCGGTACTGAAGCTTTCTTT. The encoded protein is CASSLDGGGTEAFF.

This chain joins TRBV4-3 and TRBJ1-1; no clear D gene. CDR1 LGHNA and CDR2 YSLEER come from the germline V gene. The V gene lost 3 bases and the J gene lost 1 base, with 12 bases spanning the gap. The CDR3 consists of 15 residues. CDR3 region: CASSHGRHWNTEAFF. The CDR3 region has the DNA TGCGCCAGCAGCCATGGAAGACACTGGAACACTGAAGCTTTCTTT.

This clone was counted once. The chain combines TRBV5-4 with TRBJ2-5; the match to TRBD2 covers 7 bases. The CDR3 runs 14 residues. The germline V gene encodes CDR1 SGHNT and CDR2 YYREEE (reference sequence). With 2 bases clipped from V and 5 bases from J, the junction kept 6 bases outside the gene matches. The CDR3 DNA sequence: TGTGCCAGCAGCTTTTCCGCGGGGGTGGAGACCCAGTACTTC. It codes for CASSFSAGVETQYF.

This chain joins TRBV4-2 and TRBJ2-1; 13 bases map to TRBD2. J gave up 12 bases and V 1 base, and 6 bases lay outside the gene matches. This CDR3 region has 15 residues. CDR1 is LGHNA and CDR2 is YNFKEQ in the germline V gene. In nucleotides, the CDR3 is TGTGCCAGCAGCCAAGTACTAGCGGGGGGGCTGACGCAGTTCTTC. Translation: CASSQVLAGGLTQFF.

This chain uses TRBV24-1 with TRBJ2-2; unclear D gene. The V gene lost 6 bases and the J gene lost 8 bases, with 18 bases spanning the gap. The CDR3 consists of 15 residues. Germline V gene data show CDR1 as KGHDR and CDR2 as SFDVKD. The CDR3 sequence: CATSLGSQDSGELFF. The CDR3 DNA is TGTGCCACCAGTCTCGGGTCTCAGGATTCGGGGGAGCTGTTTTTT.

In DNA form, the CDR3 reads TGTGCCAGCAGCTCAAAATCCCGGACTCCCAACACCGGGGAGCTGTTTTTT. Encoded protein: CASSSKSRTPNTGELFF. The rearrangement links TRBV7-6 to TRBJ2-2, with D maybe TRBD2 (5 bases). CDR3 length equals 17 residues. Trimming stripped 4 bases from V and 2 bases from J, with 17 bases between. Germline CDR1 is SGHVS and CDR2 is FNYEAQ.

V usage is TRBV5-1 and J usage is TRBJ1-1, with D unresolved. V lost 7 bases, J lost 1 base, and 11 bases lay in between. The CDR3 runs to 13 residues. Germline CDR1 and CDR2: SGHRS and YFSETQ. CDR3 bases: TGCGCCAGCGGGTGGCAGGAGAACACTGAAGCTTTCTTT. It yields the protein CASGWQENTEAFF.

The chain links TRBV19 to TRBJ2-1, with D unclear. CDR1 and CDR2 from the germline V gene are LNHDA and SQIVND (reference sequence). The CDR3 runs 13 residues. V lost 4 bases and J 6 bases, leaving 10 bases between the germline ends. In DNA form, the CDR3 reads TGTGCCAGTAGTAGGGAAGGGCGCAATGAGCAGTTCTTC. It translates to CASSREGRNEQFF.

The chain combines TRBV6-1 with TRBJ1-2; D is undetermined. V was shortened by 4 bases and J by 1 base, with 16 bases between the two germline ends. The CDR3 spans 16 residues. CDR1 MNHNS and CDR2 SASEGT come from the germline V gene. CDR3 sequence reads: CASSVGLRMVNYGYTF. Here the CDR3 DNA reads TGTGCCAGCAGTGTGGGCCTCAGGATGGTTAACTATGGCTACACCTTC.

The chain joins TRBV25-1 to TRBJ2-1; no reliable D call. CDR1 MGHDK and CDR2 SYGVNS come from the germline V gene. Trimming removed 2 bases from V and 4 bases from J, with 18 bases in between. This CDR3 has 17 residues. CDR3 in DNA: TGTGCCAGCAGTGAAGCCCCGGGCGGACGGAATTACAATGAGCAGTTCTTC. Encoded protein: CASSEAPGGRNYNEQFF.

The genes are TRBV29-1 and TRBJ2-1; D is undetermined. Deletions cut 5 bases from V and 4 bases from J, with 24 bases between. The germline V gene encodes CDR1 SQVTM and CDR2 ANQGSEA. This CDR3 has 17 residues. The CDR3 DNA is TGCAGCGTTATTTTTCCTCCTATAAAAGACCGTTACAATGAGCAGTTCTTC. Encoded protein: CSVIFPPIKDRYNEQFF.

The chain carries TRBV5-6 and TRBJ2-7, with D perhaps matching TRBD1 (6 bases). CDR1 SGHDT and CDR2 YYEEEE come from the germline V gene. Trimming cost V 4 bases and J 7 bases, with 18 bases left between them. The CDR3 is 14 residues long. CDR3 loop: CASSANPTGREQYF. The CDR3 nucleotides are TGTGCCAGCAGCGCAAACCCTACAGGGCGAGAGCAGTACTTC.

The V and J genes are TRBV6-2 or TRBV6-3 and TRBJ2-1; D not resolved. Trimming left V 6 bases short and J 4 bases short, with 13 bases between. Germline V gene lookup returns CDR1 MNHEY and CDR2 SVGEGT. This CDR3 is built from 14 residues. In nucleotides, the CDR3 is TGTGCCAGCAGCCTGGCGGCCGAGTACAATGAGCAGTTCTTC. Its protein is CASSLAAEYNEQFF.

The CDR3 coding sequence is TGTGCCAGTAAAGAGGGGGTTTCGGGTCACTATGGCTACACCTTC. Encoded protein: CASKEGVSGHYGYTF. This chain joins TRBV2 and TRBJ1-2; maybe TRBD1 (6 bases). The germline CDR1 and CDR2 sequences are SNHLY and FYNNEI. Trimming took 9 bases from V and 3 from J, leaving 20 bases between them. This CDR3 is 15 amino acids long.

The rearrangement joins TRBV2 to TRBJ2-3, with a possible D match to TRBD2 (6 bases). Germline-derived CDR1 and CDR2 are SNHLY and FYNNEI. The CDR3 covers 15 residues. The ends were cut back, 2 bases at V and 0 bases at J, with 9 bases in the middle. CDR3 protein: CASSEFGTSTDTQYF. In DNA, the CDR3 is TGTGCCAGCAGTGAATTCGGGACTAGCACAGATACGCAGTATTTT.

This chain uses TRBV7-9 with TRBJ1-3; 9 nucleotides match TRBD1. Germline CDR1 SEHNR, CDR2 FQNEAQ (reference sequence). This CDR3 has 16 residues. V was pared by 5 bases and J by 0 bases, with 5 bases of the junction left unmatched. CDR3 loop: CASSPWTGDSGNTIYF. The CDR3, as DNA: TGTGCCAGCAGCCCCTGGACAGGGGACTCTGGAAACACCATATATTTT.

The chain recombines TRBV5-1 with TRBJ2-3; 8 bases map to TRBD2. Germline lookup yields CDR1 SGHRS and CDR2 YFSETQ. The CDR3 totals 17 residues. V lost 0 bases and J lost 3; bases outside the gene matches: 9. CDR3 residues: CASSLAGAGGLTDTQYF. CDR3 sequence (DNA): TGCGCCAGCAGCTTGGCCGGTGCGGGAGGACTGACAGATACGCAGTATTTT.

The J gene is TRBJ1-1, the V gene TRBV12-3 or TRBV12-4; D gene ambiguous. This CDR3 contains 13 residues. V was clipped by 5 bases and J by 1 base, with 8 bases between them. This CDR3 reads CASSPTANTEAFF. The CDR3 nucleotides read TGTGCCAGCAGTCCCACAGCGAACACTGAAGCTTTCTTT.

This chain uses TRBV9 with TRBJ2-5; D remains unclear. Per germline, CDR1 SGDLS and CDR2 YYNGEE. The length of the CDR3 is 14 residues. Trimming took 0 bases from V and 5 from J, leaving 11 bases between them. The CDR3 bases are TGTGCCAGCAGCGTAGGGCCTAGTTGGGAGACCCAGTACTTC. Translation: CASSVGPSWETQYF.